A selection of T cell receptor beta chains follows, all from one sample in a study of OX40 agonist ivuxolimab in advanced cancers. Repertoires were generated with immunoSEQ multiplex PCR, while TCRdb's copy carries only in-frame clones and drops some. The sample lists around 30,000 clones, approximately 88% occurring once. The specimen was CD4+ or CD8+ T cells sorted from blood, collected in a trial of the OX40 agonist ivuxolimab. Receptors originate from an adult with an advanced solid tumor such as melanoma, head and neck, liver or kidney cancer. CDR3s include the opening cysteine and the closing phenylalanine or tryptophan. Fields, in order: V gene, J gene, clone size, D gene, CDR3 protein, CDR3 DNA. A D gene is named only where the DNA matches it firmly. Where a row states a size, it is once, few, many or the class of an expanded clone; other rows omit it.

V gene: TRBV29-1
J gene: TRBJ1-1
clone size: NA
D gene: TRBD1
CDR3 protein: CSVELRTGVTEAFF
CDR3 DNA: TGCAGCGTTGAACTAAGGACAGGGGTCACTGAAGCTTTCTTT

V gene: TRBV19
J gene: TRBJ2-7
clone size: NA
D gene: NA
CDR3 protein: CASSFGGTYEQYF
CDR3 DNA: TGTGCCAGTAGTTTCGGTGGCACCTACGAGCAGTACTTC

V gene: TRBV7-9
J gene: TRBJ1-2
clone size: NA
D gene: TRBD1
CDR3 protein: CASSFTTGGYGYTF
CDR3 DNA: TGTGCCAGCAGCTTTACGACAGGGGGCTATGGCTACACCTTC

V gene: TRBV28
J gene: TRBJ1-5
clone size: NA
D gene: NA
CDR3 protein: CASSSTSTGFRQPQHF
CDR3 DNA: TGTGCCAGCAGTTCAACCTCAACAGGGTTCCGTCAGCCCCAGCATTTT

V gene: TRBV7-8
J gene: TRBJ1-1
clone size: NA
D gene: NA
CDR3 protein: CASSRGKTTEAFF
CDR3 DNA: TGTGCCAGCAGCCGAGGGAAGACGACTGAAGCTTTCTTT

V gene: TRBV27
J gene: TRBJ2-7
clone size: NA
D gene: NA
CDR3 protein: CASSLPGEGLNEQYF
CDR3 DNA: TGTGCCAGCAGTTTGCCAGGGGAAGGGCTAAACGAGCAGTACTTC

V gene: TRBV6-6
J gene: TRBJ1-2
clone size: NA
D gene: TRBD1
CDR3 protein: CASSRDRGLDGYTF
CDR3 DNA: TGTGCCAGCTCCCGGGACAGGGGTTTGGATGGCTACACCTTC

V gene: TRBV6-5
J gene: TRBJ2-1
clone size: NA
D gene: TRBD2
CDR3 protein: CASSYGTSGYNEQFF
CDR3 DNA: TGTGCCAGCAGTTACGGGACTAGCGGGTACAATGAGCAGTTCTTC

V gene: TRBV15
J gene: TRBJ2-3
clone size: NA
D gene: NA
CDR3 protein: CATSRVITVAEHTQYF
CDR3 DNA: TGTGCCACCAGCAGAGTAATAACGGTAGCGGAACATACGCAGTATTTT

V gene: TRBV5-6
J gene: TRBJ2-7
clone size: NA
D gene: NA
CDR3 protein: CASSLTGLSSYEQYF
CDR3 DNA: TGTGCCAGCAGCTTGACAGGCTTAAGCTCCTACGAGCAGTACTTC

V gene: TRBV28
J gene: TRBJ2-1
clone size: few
D gene: NA
CDR3 protein: CASTSIRGTGSYNEQFF
CDR3 DNA: TGTGCCAGCACCTCGATCCGAGGAACTGGGTCCTACAATGAGCAGTTCTTC

V gene: TRBV30
J gene: TRBJ2-3
clone size: NA
D gene: TRBD1
CDR3 protein: CAWRTGQGPDTQYF
CDR3 DNA: TGTGCCTGGAGAACAGGACAGGGACCAGATACGCAGTATTTT

V gene: TRBV20-1
J gene: TRBJ2-4
clone size: NA
D gene: NA
CDR3 protein: CSARGTLQYF
CDR3 DNA: TGCAGTGCTAGAGGGACGCTTCAGTACTTC

V gene: TRBV6-1
J gene: TRBJ2-6
clone size: NA
D gene: NA
CDR3 protein: CASSEPGRTSSGANVLTF
CDR3 DNA: TGTGCCAGCAGTGAGCCCGGACGGACGAGCTCTGGGGCCAACGTCCTGACTTTC

V gene: TRBV28
J gene: TRBJ2-5
clone size: once
D gene: NA
CDR3 protein: CASSSYIGLETQYF
CDR3 DNA: TGTGCCAGCAGCTCTTATATAGGCTTAGAGACCCAGTACTTC

V gene: TRBV4-1
J gene: TRBJ2-7
clone size: NA
D gene: TRBD2
CDR3 protein: CASSHSGSSTYEQYF
CDR3 DNA: TGCGCCAGCAGCCATAGCGGGAGCTCTACCTACGAGCAGTACTTC

V gene: TRBV4-1
J gene: TRBJ2-7
clone size: NA
D gene: TRBD1
CDR3 protein: CASSQGAGGSTEQYF
CDR3 DNA: TGCGCCAGCAGCCAAGGGGCAGGGGGTAGTACCGAGCAGTACTTC

V gene: TRBV6-1
J gene: TRBJ2-7
clone size: once
D gene: NA
CDR3 protein: CASSEAVPEQYF
CDR3 DNA: TGTGCCAGCAGTGAAGCGGTGCCCGAGCAGTACTTC

V gene: TRBV4-3
J gene: TRBJ1-5
clone size: NA
D gene: TRBD1
CDR3 protein: CASSPGQGPNQPQHF
CDR3 DNA: TGCGCCAGCAGCCCCGGACAGGGACCCAATCAGCCCCAGCATTTT

V gene: TRBV28
J gene: TRBJ1-2
clone size: NA
D gene: NA
CDR3 protein: CASSLTRGPLPGYTF
CDR3 DNA: TGTGCCAGCAGTTTAACGCGTGGGCCCCTACCTGGCTACACCTTC

V gene: TRBV2
J gene: TRBJ2-3
clone size: NA
D gene: TRBD1
CDR3 protein: CASNGGGRGRTDTQYF
CDR3 DNA: TGTGCCAGCAATGGGGGCGGCAGGGGGCGCACAGATACGCAGTATTTT

V gene: TRBV5-1
J gene: TRBJ2-7
clone size: NA
D gene: NA
CDR3 protein: CASSLGGITNYEQYF
CDR3 DNA: TGCGCCAGCAGCTTGGGGGGGATAACAAACTACGAGCAGTACTTC

V gene: TRBV9
J gene: TRBJ2-3
clone size: NA
D gene: NA
CDR3 protein: CASSRFSGVSTDTQYF
CDR3 DNA: TGTGCCAGCAGCCGATTTTCAGGGGTTAGCACAGATACGCAGTATTTT

V gene: TRBV6-1
J gene: TRBJ2-1
clone size: NA
D gene: TRBD2
CDR3 protein: CASSVTSGGKSSYNEQFF
CDR3 DNA: TGTGCCAGCAGTGTGACTAGCGGGGGGAAAAGCTCCTACAATGAGCAGTTCTTC

V gene: TRBV27
J gene: TRBJ2-7
clone size: NA
D gene: TRBD2
CDR3 protein: CASSPASGGPPYEQYF
CDR3 DNA: TGTGCCAGCAGTCCCGCTAGCGGGGGGCCCCCCTACGAGCAGTACTTC

V gene: TRBV7-6
J gene: TRBJ2-7
clone size: NA
D gene: NA
CDR3 protein: CASSLPTREQYF
CDR3 DNA: TGTGCCAGCAGCTTACCAACACGGGAGCAGTACTTC